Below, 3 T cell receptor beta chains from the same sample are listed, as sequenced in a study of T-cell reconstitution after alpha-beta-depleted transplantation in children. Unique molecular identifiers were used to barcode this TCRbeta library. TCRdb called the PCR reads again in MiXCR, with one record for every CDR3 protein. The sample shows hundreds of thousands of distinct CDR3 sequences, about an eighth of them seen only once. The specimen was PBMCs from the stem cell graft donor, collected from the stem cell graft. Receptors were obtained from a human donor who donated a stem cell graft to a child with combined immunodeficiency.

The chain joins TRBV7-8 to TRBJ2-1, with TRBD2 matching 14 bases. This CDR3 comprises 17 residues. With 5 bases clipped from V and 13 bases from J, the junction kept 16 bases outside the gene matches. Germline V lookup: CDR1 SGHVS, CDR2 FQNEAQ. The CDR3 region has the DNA TGTGCCAGCAGCCGATACCTAGGACTAGCGGGAGGTCAAGACCAGTTCTTC. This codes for CASSRYLGLAGGQDQFF.

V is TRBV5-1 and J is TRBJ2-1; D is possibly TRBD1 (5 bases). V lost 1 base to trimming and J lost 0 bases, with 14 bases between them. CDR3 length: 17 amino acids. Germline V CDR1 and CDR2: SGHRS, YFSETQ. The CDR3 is CASSLSQDLSSYNEQFF. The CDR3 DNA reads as TGCGCCAGCAGCTTGTCACAGGACCTAAGCTCCTACAATGAGCAGTTCTTC. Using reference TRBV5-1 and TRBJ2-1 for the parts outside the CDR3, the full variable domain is KAGVTQTPRYLIKTRGQQVTLSCSPISGHRSVSWYQQTPGQGLQFLFEYFSETQRNKGNFPGRFSGRQFSNSRSEMNVSTLELGDSALYLCASSLSQDLSSYNEQFFGPGTRLTVL.

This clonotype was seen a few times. CDR3 sequence reads: CASSFSSGELFF. Here the CDR3 DNA reads TGTGCCAGCAGCTTCTCCTCCGGGGAGCTGTTTTTT. The chain carries TRBV7-8 and TRBJ2-2, with D uncertain. The CDR3 loop spans 12 amino acids. Germline CDR1 and CDR2: SGHVS and FQNEAQ. V was clipped by 3 bases and J by 6 bases, with 5 bases between them. The full variable domain, with the rest looked up from reference TRBV7-8 and TRBJ2-2, is GAGVSQSPRYKVAKRGQDVALRCDPISGHVSLFWYQQALGQGPEFLTYFQNEAQLDKSGLPSDRFFAERPEGSVSTLKIQRTQQEDSAVYLCASSFSSGELFFGEGSRLTVL.